These T cell receptor beta chains were read from a single sample in a study of identical twins. TCRdb reprocessed the 5' RACE reads via MiXCR and lists one record per CDR3 protein. In the table there are some 630,000 distinct CDR3 sequences, around 7.5% of which are singletons. This same sample was also part of a study on yellow fever vaccine responses in identical twins.

Material: PBMCs. Receptor source: a woman under 30 in good health. Each CDR3 is given with its conserved first and last residue. Fields, in order: J gene, V gene, D gene, clone size, CDR3 DNA, CDR3 protein. The D gene is left open where the match is weak. Rows may omit the clone size; those that give it use once, few, many or a size class.

j_call: TRBJ2-7; v_call: TRBV18; d_call: -; clone_size: many; cdr3_nt: TGTGCCAGCTCACCAACTTCAAGGACCTACGAGCAGTACTTC; cdr3_aa: CASSPTSRTYEQYF
j_call: TRBJ1-2; v_call: TRBV4-1; d_call: -; clone_size: -; cdr3_nt: TGCGCCAGCAGCCAACTGGGCGCGAACTATGGCTACACCTTC; cdr3_aa: CASSQLGANYGYTF
j_call: TRBJ2-7; v_call: TRBV28; d_call: TRBD2; clone_size: -; cdr3_nt: TGTGCCAGCAGTTTGTTGGTAGCGGGAGATAACGAGCAGTACTTC; cdr3_aa: CASSLLVAGDNEQYF
j_call: TRBJ1-6; v_call: TRBV3-1; d_call: -; clone_size: -; cdr3_nt: TGTGCCAGCAGCCTCCAGGGGAGGCCTAATTCACCCCTCCACTTT; cdr3_aa: CASSLQGRPNSPLHF
j_call: TRBJ2-5; v_call: TRBV25-1; d_call: TRBD2; clone_size: few; cdr3_nt: TGTGCCAGCAGTGAAATGGGAAGGGTAGCGGGGGGCCAAGAGACCCAGTACTTC; cdr3_aa: CASSEMGRVAGGQETQYF
j_call: TRBJ2-1; v_call: TRBV4-1; d_call: -; clone_size: many; cdr3_nt: TGCGCCAGCAGCCAAGTGGCTAGTCTCCGCCTAGAGCAGTTCTTC; cdr3_aa: CASSQVASLRLEQFF
j_call: TRBJ1-1; v_call: TRBV12-3/TRBV12-4; d_call: -; clone_size: many; cdr3_nt: TGTGCCAGCAGTTTTCTGGGGGTCCGGGATAGTTTCGCTGAAGCTTTCTTT; cdr3_aa: CASSFLGVRDSFAEAFF
j_call: TRBJ2-7; v_call: TRBV20-1; d_call: TRBD2; clone_size: -; cdr3_nt: TGCAGTGCTCGGGCTAGCGGGCGACCCACCTACGAGCAGTACTTC; cdr3_aa: CSARASGRPTYEQYF
j_call: TRBJ1-5; v_call: TRBV28; d_call: TRBD1; clone_size: -; cdr3_nt: TGTGCCGCCGCCAAAGGACAGGGTCTCTCTCTGGGCAATCAGCCCCAGCATTTT; cdr3_aa: CAAAKGQGLSLGNQPQHF
j_call: TRBJ2-2; v_call: TRBV11-2; d_call: -; clone_size: few; cdr3_nt: TGTGCCAGCAGCTTAGTCGCTAGTGTCACCGGGGAGCTGTTTTTT; cdr3_aa: CASSLVASVTGELFF
j_call: TRBJ2-6; v_call: TRBV6-1; d_call: -; clone_size: -; cdr3_nt: TGTGCCAGCAGTCCAACCCCTGGGGCCAACGTCCTGACTTTC; cdr3_aa: CASSPTPGANVLTF
j_call: TRBJ1-3; v_call: TRBV15; d_call: -; clone_size: -; cdr3_nt: TGTGCCACCAGCACGGCCTTTTCTGGAAACACCATATATTTT; cdr3_aa: CATSTAFSGNTIYF
j_call: TRBJ2-1; v_call: TRBV28; d_call: TRBD2; clone_size: -; cdr3_nt: TGTGCCAGCAGTTCTCAAATACTAGCGGGGCCACCCTACAATGAGCAGTTCTTC; cdr3_aa: CASSSQILAGPPYNEQFF
j_call: TRBJ1-6; v_call: TRBV11-2; d_call: -; clone_size: -; cdr3_nt: TGTGCCAGCAGCCTACTAAATTGGGGGGCCTCCTATAATTCACCCCTCCACTTT; cdr3_aa: CASSLLNWGASYNSPLHF
j_call: TRBJ2-2; v_call: TRBV10-3; d_call: TRBD2; clone_size: many; cdr3_nt: TGTGCCATCAGTGAACTAGCGGGAGGCAACACCGGGGAGCTGTTTTTT; cdr3_aa: CAISELAGGNTGELFF
j_call: TRBJ2-2; v_call: TRBV3-1; d_call: TRBD1; clone_size: few; cdr3_nt: TGTGCCAGCAGCCTTACAGGGGTCGGGGAGCTGTTTTTT; cdr3_aa: CASSLTGVGELFF
j_call: TRBJ2-2; v_call: TRBV10-2; d_call: -; clone_size: few; cdr3_nt: TGCGCCAGCAGTGGGACTCTCGACACCGGGGAGCTGTTTTTT; cdr3_aa: CASSGTLDTGELFF
j_call: TRBJ1-1; v_call: TRBV12-3/TRBV12-4; d_call: -; clone_size: many; cdr3_nt: TGTGCCAGCAGATCGACAGCGAACACTGAAGCTTTCTTT; cdr3_aa: CASRSTANTEAFF
j_call: TRBJ2-5; v_call: TRBV5-1; d_call: -; clone_size: many; cdr3_nt: TGCGCCAGCAGCTTGGTCAAAGGTGGGGAGACCCAGTACTTC; cdr3_aa: CASSLVKGGETQYF
j_call: TRBJ2-5; v_call: TRBV20-1; d_call: TRBD2; clone_size: -; cdr3_nt: TGCAGTGCTAGGGGCGGCTTAAGCGGGGGGAACCAAGAGACCCAGTACTTC; cdr3_aa: CSARGGLSGGNQETQYF
j_call: TRBJ1-2; v_call: TRBV16; d_call: -; clone_size: many; cdr3_nt: TGTGCCAGCAGCTTCGACCGGAACTATGGCTACACCTTC; cdr3_aa: CASSFDRNYGYTF
j_call: TRBJ1-1; v_call: TRBV6-2/TRBV6-3; d_call: TRBD1; clone_size: -; cdr3_nt: TGTGCCAGCAGTTACTGGACAGGGGGCAACACTGAAGCTTTCTTT; cdr3_aa: CASSYWTGGNTEAFF
j_call: TRBJ1-5; v_call: TRBV27; d_call: -; clone_size: -; cdr3_nt: TGTGCCAGCAGTTTATTGACTGGGAATAATCAGCCCCAGCATTTT; cdr3_aa: CASSLLTGNNQPQHF
j_call: TRBJ2-3; v_call: TRBV6-5; d_call: -; clone_size: -; cdr3_nt: TGTGCCAGCAGTTACGGGTCTTCCCGCACAGATACGCAGTATTTT; cdr3_aa: CASSYGSSRTDTQYF
j_call: TRBJ1-1; v_call: TRBV11-2; d_call: -; clone_size: few; cdr3_nt: TGTGCCAGCAGCTTAACAGGCGCAACCGCGGGCTTTTTC; cdr3_aa: CASSLTGATAGFF
j_call: TRBJ1-5; v_call: TRBV18; d_call: -; clone_size: many; cdr3_nt: TGTGCCAGCTCACCCACCCCCCTAAATCAGCCCCAGCATTTT; cdr3_aa: CASSPTPLNQPQHF
j_call: TRBJ2-1; v_call: TRBV12-3/TRBV12-4; d_call: -; clone_size: -; cdr3_nt: TGTGCCAGCACCCGTCCGGGACTGGGACACAATGAGCAGTTCTTC; cdr3_aa: CASTRPGLGHNEQFF
j_call: TRBJ1-5; v_call: TRBV20-1; d_call: -; clone_size: many; cdr3_nt: TGCAGTGCTAGAGGGGGGCAACAGCCCCAGCATTTT; cdr3_aa: CSARGGQQPQHF
j_call: TRBJ2-1; v_call: TRBV5-1; d_call: TRBD1; clone_size: -; cdr3_nt: TGCGCCAGCAGTTTTGGAGGGACAGGGAATGAGCAGTTCTTC; cdr3_aa: CASSFGGTGNEQFF
j_call: TRBJ2-1; v_call: TRBV18; d_call: TRBD2; clone_size: few; cdr3_nt: TGTGCCAGCTCCCCATGGGCTAGCGGGGGCGCCTGGGGTGATCGGTTCTTC; cdr3_aa: CASSPWASGGAWGDRFF
j_call: TRBJ2-3; v_call: TRBV4-2; d_call: -; clone_size: -; cdr3_nt: TGTGCCAGCAGCCAAGGGGGATGGGCGAGAAAAAGCACAGATACGCAGTATTTT; cdr3_aa: CASSQGGWARKSTDTQYF
j_call: TRBJ2-4; v_call: TRBV20-1; d_call: -; clone_size: many; cdr3_nt: TGCAGTGCCTCGGTTGACCTAGCCAAAAACATTCAGTACTTC; cdr3_aa: CSASVDLAKNIQYF
j_call: TRBJ1-4; v_call: TRBV18; d_call: -; clone_size: few; cdr3_nt: TGTGCCAGCTCACCAGTCGGGGGCGAGGGTGAAAAACTGTTTTTT; cdr3_aa: CASSPVGGEGEKLFF
j_call: TRBJ2-4; v_call: TRBV20-1; d_call: TRBD1; clone_size: few; cdr3_nt: TGCAGTGCTAGAGGGGGGACAGGGGGAGGGCACATTCAGTACTTC; cdr3_aa: CSARGGTGGGHIQYF
j_call: TRBJ1-1; v_call: TRBV5-1; d_call: TRBD1; clone_size: many; cdr3_nt: TGCGCCAGCAGCCCCCCGGACAGGGTCGATGAAGCTTTCTTT; cdr3_aa: CASSPPDRVDEAFF
j_call: TRBJ2-5; v_call: TRBV28; d_call: TRBD2; clone_size: few; cdr3_nt: TGTGCCAGCAGTGCGGGACTAGTGTTCCCTAATCGGGAGACCCAGTACTTC; cdr3_aa: CASSAGLVFPNRETQYF
j_call: TRBJ2-5; v_call: TRBV3-1; d_call: -; clone_size: few; cdr3_nt: TGTGCCAGCAGCCAATACGGTACAGGTGGGGAGACCCAGTACTTC; cdr3_aa: CASSQYGTGGETQYF
j_call: TRBJ2-3; v_call: TRBV7-9; d_call: TRBD1; clone_size: -; cdr3_nt: TGTGCCAGCAGCTTATACCCCCCGGGACAGGAACCTGTCGCGCAGTATTTT; cdr3_aa: CASSLYPPGQEPVAQYF
j_call: TRBJ1-5; v_call: TRBV12-3/TRBV12-4; d_call: TRBD1; clone_size: few; cdr3_nt: TGTGCCAGCAGTTTAGGTGCAGGGGGCGAACAGCCCCAGCATTTT; cdr3_aa: CASSLGAGGEQPQHF
j_call: TRBJ2-7; v_call: TRBV29-1; d_call: TRBD2; clone_size: few; cdr3_nt: TGCAGCGTTGAAGCTACGCGGGAGGTCCCCTACGAGCAGTACTTC; cdr3_aa: CSVEATREVPYEQYF
j_call: TRBJ1-5; v_call: TRBV2; d_call: TRBD1; clone_size: few; cdr3_nt: TGTGCCAGCTGCCGGGACAGGGGGTATCAGCCCCAGCATTTT; cdr3_aa: CASCRDRGYQPQHF
j_call: TRBJ2-5; v_call: TRBV28; d_call: TRBD2; clone_size: many; cdr3_nt: TGTGCCAGCAGATCTAGCGGGGGGGCCAGGGAGACCCAGTACTTC; cdr3_aa: CASRSSGGARETQYF